Each of the 28 T cell receptor beta chains below was sequenced from the same sample in a study of blood T cell repertoires in COVID-19. This table comes from immunoSEQ multiplex PCR, and its TCRdb copy is limited to in-frame clones, with some not included. Among about 320,000 clones listed, under 90% were seen once. Sequencing used PBMCs or T cells enriched from blood (not recorded which). The receptors come from a man in his fifties or sixties who had recovered from COVID-19.

The genes are TRBV11-2 and TRBJ1-1; TRBD1 is a possible D gene (6 bases). The CDR3 runs to 13 residues. Trimming took 3 bases from V and 6 from J, leaving 11 bases between them. CDR1 is SGHAT, CDR2 FQNNGV, per germline. CDR3 sequence reads: CASSLVTGSEAFF. As DNA, the CDR3 is TGTGCCAGCAGCTTGGTGACAGGCTCTGAAGCTTTCTTT.

The CDR3: CASSLGTSGTIYEQYF. For the CDR3, the DNA is TGCGCCAGCAGCTTAGGGACTAGCGGGACTATCTACGAGCAGTACTTC. V and J are TRBV5-1 and TRBJ2-7; 13 positions match TRBD2. This CDR3 has 16 residues. Unmatched junction bases numbered 5, after V lost 2 bases and J lost 3 bases. The germline V gene encodes CDR1 SGHRS and CDR2 YFSETQ.

This chain uses TRBV7-2 with TRBJ2-1; TRBD2 agrees at 7 bases. The germline V gene has CDR1 SGHTA and CDR2 FQGNSA. The junction had 8 bases not matched to a gene; V was cut back by 5 bases and J by 7 bases. This CDR3 region has 14 residues. The CDR3 DNA is TGTGCCAGCAGCCGGCGGGAGCCCCCGAATGAGCAGTTCTTC. This translates into CASSRREPPNEQFF.

CDR3 region: CASTSTGGGTEAFF. Here the CDR3 DNA reads TGTGCCAGCACTTCGACAGGGGGCGGGACTGAAGCTTTCTTT. V gene TRBV25-1 combines with J gene TRBJ1-1; 10 bases are shared with TRBD1. The CDR3 totals 14 residues. Germline CDR1 reads MGHDK; CDR2 reads SYGVNS. The J segment lost 5 bases and the V segment lost 7 bases, leaving 7 bases of the junction unmatched.

The chain uses TRBV3-1 (or the pseudogene TRBV3-2) and TRBJ2-1, with 8 bases lining up with TRBD2. V was pared by 1 base and J by 7 bases, with 15 bases of the junction left unmatched. Germline values: CDR1 LGHDT, CDR2 YNNKEL (reference sequence). The CDR3 spans 18 residues. This CDR3 is CASSQAPTAGAWGNEQFF. The CDR3, as DNA: TGTGCCAGCAGCCAAGCCCCTACAGCGGGAGCGTGGGGGAATGAGCAGTTCTTC.

This chain connects TRBV6-8 to TRBJ2-3; TRBD2 might be the D (6 bases). The V end lost 0 bases, the J end lost 1 base, and 14 bases lay between the germline ends. There are 17 residues in the CDR3. Germline CDR1 reads MNHGY; CDR2 reads SAAAGT. The CDR3 reads CASSYSGRGFRTDTQYF. The CDR3 DNA is TGTGCCAGCAGTTACTCCGGGAGAGGCTTTCGCACAGATACGCAGTATTTT.

This clone is a singleton in its sample. The chain uses TRBV9 and TRBJ1-3; 9 bases align to TRBD1. Germline CDR1 SGDLS, CDR2 YYNGEE. The CDR3 is made up of 16 amino acids. Trimming removed 4 bases from V and 0 bases from J; junction bases left unmatched: 5. CDR3 DNA: TGTGCCAGCAGCACCCTGACAGGGGGCTCTGGAAACACCATATATTTT. This encodes CASSTLTGGSGNTIYF.

V is TRBV7-6 and J is TRBJ2-7, with no clear D. Germline CDR1 and CDR2: SGHVS and FNYEAQ. This CDR3 comprises 13 residues. V was cut by 4 bases and J by 5 bases, with 12 bases left in between. As DNA, the CDR3 is TGTGCCAGCAGCTCTGGCCAGGTCAACGAGCAGTACTTC. Translation gives CASSSGQVNEQYF.

This clone was recorded only once. CDR3 protein: CASSYSGRSNTEAFF. CDR3 bases: TGTGCCAGCAGTTACTCGGGCCGAAGTAACACTGAAGCTTTCTTT. The gene calls are TRBV6-5 and TRBJ1-1; D is uncertain. This CDR3 contains 15 residues. Between the trimmed V and J ends, which lost 0 bases and 2 bases, there was a span of 10 bases. CDR1 MNHEY and CDR2 SVGAGI come from the germline V gene.

This clone has just one count. The chain uses TRBV7-3 and TRBJ2-3, with a weak D call TRBD2 (7 bases). V lost 5 bases, J lost 5 bases, and 17 bases lay in between. Germline V CDR1 and CDR2: SGHTA, FQGTGA. This CDR3 contains 15 residues. CDR3 in amino acids: CASSPGGGPGDTQYF. DNA for the CDR3: TGTGCCAGCAGCCCTGGGGGGGGGCCAGGAGATACGCAGTATTTT.

This chain uses TRBV2 with TRBJ1-2, with a possible D match to TRBD1 (5 bases). Germline CDR1 SNHLY, CDR2 FYNNEI. Trimming took off 8 bases at V and 4 bases at J, with 14 bases between the two ends. The length of the CDR3 is 13 residues. The CDR3 loop is CASGKTELYGYTF. The CDR3 DNA is TGTGCCAGCGGAAAGACAGAGCTCTATGGCTACACCTTC. The full variable domain, completed using reference TRBV2 and TRBJ1-2, is EPEVTQTPSHQVTQMGQEVILRCVPISNHLYFYWYRQILGQKVEFLVSFYNNEISEKSEIFDDQFSVERPDGSNFTLKIRSTKLEDSAMYFCASGKTELYGYTFGSGTRLTVV.

The chain couples TRBV6-1 to TRBJ1-2; TRBD1 matches 8 bases. V shed 7 bases, J shed 6 bases, and the junction held 10 bases outside the gene matches. CDR1 and CDR2 (germline): MNHNS, SASEGT. This CDR3 contains 14 residues. CDR3 in amino acids: CASTLGQGWHGYTF. CDR3 nucleotide sequence: TGTGCCAGCACCCTTGGACAGGGTTGGCATGGCTACACCTTC.

The V gene is TRBV9, the J gene TRBJ1-1; no definite D call. The CDR3 spans 15 residues. From germline, CDR1 is SGDLS and CDR2 YYNGEE. V lost 2 bases to trimming and J lost 3 bases, with 14 bases between them. CDR3 loop: CASSVDGNLDTEAFF. The CDR3 DNA follows: TGTGCCAGCAGCGTCGACGGGAATCTAGACACTGAAGCTTTCTTT.

The chain employs TRBV6-5 and TRBJ2-5, with D tentatively TRBD1 (6 bases). Germline CDR1 and CDR2: MNHEY and SVGAGI. The germline V and J ends were trimmed by 9 bases and 1 base, with 9 bases remaining between them. This CDR3 is built from 12 residues. The DNA of the CDR3 is TGTGCCAGTGACAGGACCCAAGAGACCCAGTACTTC. Translated: CASDRTQETQYF.

This clone was seen a handful of times. This CDR3 fails to terminate in the conserved phenylalanine or tryptophan, so it likely reflects a read error. The DNA is omitted, as the CDR3 cannot be located on it reliably, and the CDR3 follows TCRdb's listing. The chain employs TRBV10-1 and TRBJ2-7; the DNA was not compared with TRBD2, the D call given in the table. Per germline, CDR1 WNHNN and CDR2 SYGVQD (reference sequence). Inclusive of both ends, the CDR3 amounts to 10 amino acids. CDR3 loop: CASKLAGVKI.

V gene TRBV6-6 combines with J gene TRBJ1-5, with a weak D call TRBD1 (6 bases). CDR1 is MNHNY and CDR2 is SVGAGI in the germline V gene (reference sequence). CDR3 size: 16 residues. Between the trimmed V and J ends, which lost 6 bases and 0 bases, there was a span of 15 bases. Written as DNA, the CDR3 is TGTGCCAGCAGGAGCCGAACAGGGTATAGCAATCAGCCCCAGCATTTT. This codes for CASRSRTGYSNQPQHF.

The V call is TRBV3-1 (or the pseudogene TRBV3-2), the J call TRBJ1-2; 8 bases match TRBD1. This CDR3 is built from 14 residues. The V segment lost 5 bases and the J segment 7 bases; nucleotides outside the gene matches: 9. CDR1 and CDR2 (germline): LGHDT, YNNKEL (reference sequence). The CDR3 sequence is CASSSSGGASGYTF. For the CDR3, the DNA is TGTGCCAGCAGCTCCTCAGGGGGCGCCAGTGGCTACACCTTC.

The chain carries TRBV28 and TRBJ1-4; D unresolved. Trimming cost V 3 bases and J 3 bases, with 8 bases left between them. This CDR3 is built from 14 residues. Looked up from germline, CDR1 is MDHEN and CDR2 is SYDVKM. The CDR3 bases are TGTGCCAGCAGTTTGAGGTCCTCTAATGAAAAACTGTTTTTT. Protein: CASSLRSSNEKLFF. Full variable domain (missing parts from reference TRBV28 and TRBJ1-4): DVKVTQSSRYLVKRTGEKVFLECVQDMDHENMFWYRQDPGLGLRLIYFSYDVKMKEKGDIPEGYSVSREKKERFSLILESASTNQTSMYLCASSLRSSNEKLFFGSGTQLSVL.

J is TRBJ2-3 and V is TRBV9; 8 positions match TRBD2. Germline V gene sequence: CDR1 SGDLS, CDR2 YYNGEE. The CDR3 has 14 amino acids. The V segment lost 7 bases and the J segment 2 bases; nucleotides outside the gene matches: 6. CDR3 in amino acids: CASSRTSSTDTQYF. CDR3 DNA: TGTGCCAGCTCCCGGACTAGCTCCACAGATACGCAGTATTTT.

The CDR3 is CASSSITGAGNTIYF. CDR3 sequence (DNA): TGTGCCAGCAGCTCGATCACAGGGGCTGGAAACACCATATATTTT. The chain joins TRBV7-6 to TRBJ1-3; 7 bases align to TRBD1. This CDR3 contains 15 residues. Trimming took 4 bases from V and 2 from J; bases not matched to a gene: 5. Germline V CDR1 and CDR2: SGHVS, FNYEAQ. The full variable domain, rest sourced from reference TRBV7-6 and TRBJ1-3, is GAGVSQSPRYKVTKRGQDVALRCDPISGHVSLYWYRQALGQGPEFLTYFNYEAQQDKSGLPNDRFSAERPEGSISTLTIQRTEQRDSAMYRCASSSITGAGNTIYFGEGSWLTVV.

The rearrangement joins TRBV28 to TRBJ2-5, with D possibly TRBD1 on 6 matching bases. There are 17 residues in the CDR3. Trimming left V 6 bases short and J 3 bases short, with 23 bases between. Germline V gives CDR1 MDHEN, CDR2 SYDVKM. CDR3 sequence: CASRGLRTVLVEETQYF. CDR3 nucleotide sequence: TGTGCCAGCAGGGGGCTCCGGACAGTATTGGTTGAAGAGACCCAGTACTTC.

The genes are TRBV11-2 and TRBJ2-7, with TRBD1 identical over 7 bases. After removal of 6 bases from V and 3 bases from J, the junction contained 5 bases not matched to a gene. The CDR3 is 13 residues long. The germline V gene encodes CDR1 SGHAT and CDR2 FQNNGV. In DNA form, the CDR3 reads TGTGCCAGCAGGCCAGGGGGTTTCTACGAGCAGTACTTC. It codes for CASRPGGFYEQYF.

The rearrangement joins TRBV5-1 to TRBJ2-2, with 7 bases lining up with TRBD1. Germline lookup yields CDR1 SGHRS and CDR2 YFSETQ. Unmatched junction bases numbered 7, after V lost 0 bases and J lost 5 bases. The CDR3 is 16 residues long. The CDR3: CASSLEPQGVTGELFF. CDR3 bases: TGCGCCAGCAGCTTGGAACCGCAGGGGGTAACCGGGGAGCTGTTTTTT.

The chain links TRBV13 to TRBJ2-3, with 11 bases lining up with TRBD2. V dropped 2 bases and J dropped 1; count of bases not matched to a gene: 8. CDR1 is PRHDT, CDR2 FYEKMQ, per germline (reference sequence). The CDR3 is made up of 18 amino acids. CDR3 DNA: TGTGCCAGCAGCTTACGTAGCGGGAGGGCCCCCGGCACAGATACGCAGTATTTT. It encodes CASSLRSGRAPGTDTQYF.

V usage is TRBV4-3 and J usage is TRBJ2-7; 9 positions agree with TRBD2. Germline V gene sequence: CDR1 LGHNA, CDR2 YSLEER. CDR3 size: 16 residues. Trimming removed 1 base from V and 1 base from J; junction bases left unmatched: 5. The CDR3 reads CASSQALSGGSYEQYF. The CDR3 DNA sequence: TGCGCCAGCAGCCAAGCCCTTAGCGGGGGATCCTACGAGCAGTACTTC.

The chain recombines TRBV5-1 with TRBJ2-3; tentatively, D is TRBD1 (6 bases). This CDR3 spans 17 amino acids. Germline V lookup: CDR1 SGHRS, CDR2 YFSETQ. V was shortened by 0 bases and J by 1 base, with 15 bases between the two germline ends. Written as DNA, the CDR3 is TGCGCCAGCAGCTTGGGCAGAGGGGGTGGCGGCACAGATACGCAGTATTTT. Residues: CASSLGRGGGGTDTQYF.

V gene TRBV7-3 combines with J gene TRBJ2-5; D uncertain. CDR3 length: 13 amino acids. V was shortened by 0 bases and J by 4 bases, with 6 bases between the two germline ends. The V gene's germline CDR1 is SGHTA and CDR2 FQGTGA. In DNA, the CDR3 is TGTGCCAGCAGCTTAACTGTGAGAGAGACCCAGTACTTC. It is translated as CASSLTVRETQYF.

This chain links TRBV7-6 with TRBJ1-6, with D perhaps matching TRBD1 (5 bases). The V end was cut by 0 bases, the J end by 8 bases, with 20 bases between. The length of the CDR3 is 18 residues. Germline assignment: CDR1 SGHVS and CDR2 FNYEAQ. For the CDR3, the DNA is TGTGCCAGCAGCTTAGCCGCCCCCTCCGGGGGGTATCATTCACCCCTCCACTTT. Its translation: CASSLAAPSGGYHSPLHF.